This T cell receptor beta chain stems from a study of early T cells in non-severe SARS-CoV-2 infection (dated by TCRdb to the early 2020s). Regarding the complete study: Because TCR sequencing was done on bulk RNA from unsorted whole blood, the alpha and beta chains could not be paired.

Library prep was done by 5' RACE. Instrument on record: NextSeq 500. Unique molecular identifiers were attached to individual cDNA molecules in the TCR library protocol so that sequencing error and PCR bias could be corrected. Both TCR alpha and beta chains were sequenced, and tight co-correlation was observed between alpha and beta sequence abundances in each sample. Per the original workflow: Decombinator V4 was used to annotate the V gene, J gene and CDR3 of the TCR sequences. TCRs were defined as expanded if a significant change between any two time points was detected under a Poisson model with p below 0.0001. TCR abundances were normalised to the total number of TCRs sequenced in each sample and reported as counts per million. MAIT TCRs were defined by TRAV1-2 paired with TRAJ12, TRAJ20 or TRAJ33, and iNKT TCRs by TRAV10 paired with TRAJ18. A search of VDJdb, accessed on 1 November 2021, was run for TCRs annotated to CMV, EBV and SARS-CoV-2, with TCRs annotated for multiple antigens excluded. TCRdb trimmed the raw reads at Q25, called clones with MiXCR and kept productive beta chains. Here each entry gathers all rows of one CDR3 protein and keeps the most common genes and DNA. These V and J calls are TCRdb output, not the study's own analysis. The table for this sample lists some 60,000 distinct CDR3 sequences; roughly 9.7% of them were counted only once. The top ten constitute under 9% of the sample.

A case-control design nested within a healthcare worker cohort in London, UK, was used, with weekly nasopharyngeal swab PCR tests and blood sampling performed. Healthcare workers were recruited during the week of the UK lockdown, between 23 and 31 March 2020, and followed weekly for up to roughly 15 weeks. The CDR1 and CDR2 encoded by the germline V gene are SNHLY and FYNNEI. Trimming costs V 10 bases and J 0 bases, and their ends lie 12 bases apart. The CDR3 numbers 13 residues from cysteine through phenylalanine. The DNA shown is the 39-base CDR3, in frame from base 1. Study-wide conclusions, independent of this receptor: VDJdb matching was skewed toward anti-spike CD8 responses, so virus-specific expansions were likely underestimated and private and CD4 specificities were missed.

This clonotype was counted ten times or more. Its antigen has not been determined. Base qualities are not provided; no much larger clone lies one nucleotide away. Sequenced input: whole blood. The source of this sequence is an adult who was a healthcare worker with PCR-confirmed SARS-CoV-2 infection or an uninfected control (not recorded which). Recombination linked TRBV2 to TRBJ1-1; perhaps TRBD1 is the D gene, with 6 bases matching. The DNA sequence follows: TGTGCCACCTCGGACAGTTTGAACACTGAAGCTTTCTTT. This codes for CATSDSLNTEAFF.